These 2 T cell receptor beta chains were sequenced from one sample in a study of cytomegalovirus exposure and HLA in healthy donors (dated by TCRdb to 2016 to 2017). The library was built by means of the immunoSEQ multiplex PCR assay. The multiplex PCR relied on a mix of 60 forward primers for TCR Vbeta segments and 13 reverse primers for TCR Jbeta segments. The source is immuneACCESS, and TCRdb retained only in-frame sequences with V and J called. Part of the clones is not carried over; for the studies checked, unresolved V genes explain less than half of this, and the remainder is unexplained. The sample profile shows over 100,000 clones; around 74% of them were found once. Roughly 7.5% of the sample comes from the top ten. Sequencing input: PBMCs. Receptors were obtained from a male donor in good health and CMV-seronegative.

The chain has TRBV9 and TRBJ2-1; tentatively, D is TRBD1 (6 bases). V lost 0 bases to trimming and J lost 7 bases, with 11 bases between them. The CDR3 is made up of 14 amino acids. Looked up from germline, CDR1 is SGDLS and CDR2 is YYNGEE. CDR3 in amino acids: CASSVGWGRNEQFF. The CDR3 nucleotides are TGTGCCAGCAGCGTAGGGTGGGGGCGGAATGAGCAGTTCTTC.

This sequence joins TRBV28 and TRBJ2-7; D ambiguous. The germline gives CDR1 MDHEN, CDR2 SYDVKM. Trimming pared 3 bases from V and 2 bases from J, leaving 5 bases between. The CDR3 sequence is 12 residues long. The CDR3 reads CASSFFPYEQYF. The CDR3 bases are TGTGCCAGCAGTTTCTTCCCCTACGAGCAGTACTTC.